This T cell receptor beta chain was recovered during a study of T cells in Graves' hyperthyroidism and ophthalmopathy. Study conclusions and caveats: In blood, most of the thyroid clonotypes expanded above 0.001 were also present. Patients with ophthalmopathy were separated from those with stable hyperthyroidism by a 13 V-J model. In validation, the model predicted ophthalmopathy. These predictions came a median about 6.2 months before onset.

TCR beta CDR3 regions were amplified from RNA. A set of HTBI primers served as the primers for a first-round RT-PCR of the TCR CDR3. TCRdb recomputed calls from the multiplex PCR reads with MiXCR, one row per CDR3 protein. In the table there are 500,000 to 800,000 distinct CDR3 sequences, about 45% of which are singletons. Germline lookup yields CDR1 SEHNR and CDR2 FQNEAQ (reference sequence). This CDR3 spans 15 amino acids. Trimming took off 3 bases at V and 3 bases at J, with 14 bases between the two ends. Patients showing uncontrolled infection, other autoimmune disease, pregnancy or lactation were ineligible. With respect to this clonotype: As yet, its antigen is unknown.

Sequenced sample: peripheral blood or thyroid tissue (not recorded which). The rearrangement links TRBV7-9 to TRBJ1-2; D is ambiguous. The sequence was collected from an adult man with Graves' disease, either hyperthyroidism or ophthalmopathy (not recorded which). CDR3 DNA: TGTGCCAGCAGCTTGGAGTTGAGGACCGACTATGGCTACACCTTC. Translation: CASSLELRTDYGYTF. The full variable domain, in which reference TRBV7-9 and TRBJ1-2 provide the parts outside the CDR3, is DTGVSQNPRHKITKRGQNVTFRCDPISEHNRLYWYRQTLGQGPEFLTYFQNEAQLEKSRLLSDRFSAERPKGSFSTLEIQRTEQGDSAMYLCASSLELRTDYGYTFGSGTRLTVV.